This T cell receptor beta chain was identified during a study of read filtering for tumor transcriptome and immune sequencing. About the study: Revised staging placed under ten patients in R-ISS I, roughly 16 in II, 6 or 7 in III. RNA-seq yielded only roughly 75 to 1,400 TCR reads, IR-seq about 4 to 10.27 million.

This library used around 400 ng RNA and molecular barcoded adaptors spanning alpha/delta and beta/gamma chains. Each CDR3 protein is one row after TCRdb ran MiXCR on the reads. The data hold some 80,000 distinct CDR3 sequences, with 9% to 15% observed a single time. As concerns this clonotype: Its antigen is still unknown.

Trimming pared 0 bases from V and 2 bases from J, leaving 6 bases between. The CDR3 is 14 amino acids. CDR1 and CDR2 (germline): SGHTA, FQGTGA. General study points: About 77% of IR-seq clonotypes had a single read, yet these held approximately 3.5% of reads. IR-seq and RNA-seq agreed better without single-read clonotypes.

This rearrangement joins TRBV7-3 to TRBJ2-3; D uncertain. Input material: a population of CD138-negative cells sorted from bone marrow. This sequence originates from a donor aged 40 or over with multiple myeloma. This CDR3 reads CASSLTITTDTQYF. In DNA form, the CDR3 reads TGTGCCAGCAGCTTAACAATTACCACAGATACGCAGTATTTT.